This record covers a single TCR beta chain. Its antigen remains unknown. The sample originates from a study of CD8 T cells in ankylosing spondylitis. General observations from the study: What appeared characteristic of ankylosing spondylitis blood was a TCR beta motif of 7 or 8 highly homologous variants.

TCRdb re-derived calls from the 5' RACE reads in MiXCR, one entry per CDR3 protein. The table includes 700,000 or so distinct CDR3 sequences, over 15% detected once. Germline V gives CDR1 SGHRS, CDR2 YFSETQ. Trimming pared 0 bases from V and 0 bases from J, leaving 10 bases between. CDR3 length equals 15 residues. This TCR derives from a male donor with ankylosing spondylitis. The chain carries TRBV5-1 and TRBJ2-7, with D hard to call. Material for sequencing was blood, either unsorted or a sorted T cell fraction (not recorded which). The CDR3: CASSLVLQSSYEQYF. The CDR3, as DNA: TGCGCCAGCAGCTTGGTTTTACAAAGCTCCTACGAGCAGTACTTC. The entire variable domain, with the rest obtained from reference TRBV5-1 and TRBJ2-7, is as follows: KAGVTQTPRYLIKTRGQQVTLSCSPISGHRSVSWYQQTPGQGLQFLFEYFSETQRNKGNFPGRFSGRQFSNSRSEMNVSTLELGDSALYLCASSLVLQSSYEQYFGPGTRLTVT.